The 14 T cell receptor beta chains below were found in one sample sequenced in a study of T cell responses to AZD1222 COVID-19 vaccine. Sequencing was performed with immunoSEQ multiplex PCR; in TCRdb, only in-frame clones are kept and a portion is missing. The repertoire holds over 100,000 clones, approximately 90% seen once, with 5% in the top ten. This material consisted of peripheral blood, taken on day 0 of AZD1222 vaccination. These receptors came from an adult in good health.

The gene calls are TRBV3-1 (or the pseudogene TRBV3-2) and TRBJ2-1; D unclear. Germline V gene data show CDR1 as LGHDT and CDR2 as YNNKEL (reference sequence). Trimming took off 4 bases at V and 5 bases at J, with 6 bases between the two ends. CDR3 size: 12 residues. DNA of the CDR3: TGTGCCAGCAGCCCGACTGACAATGAGCAGTTCTTC. The encoded protein is CASSPTDNEQFF.

CDR3 nucleotide sequence: TGTGCCAGCAGTTACTCTATTGGGGGAGGAGCCCAGCATTTT. Translating it yields CASSYSIGGGAQHF. The chain carries TRBV27 and TRBJ1-5; tentatively, D is TRBD1 (5 bases). From germline, CDR1 is MNHEY and CDR2 SMNVEV (reference sequence). V was pared by 4 bases and J by 11 bases, with 18 bases between. The CDR3 sequence is 14 residues long.

This clone was seen a single time. V gene TRBV7-8 combines with J gene TRBJ1-3; D unresolved. V lost 0 bases and J lost 4, with 10 bases in between. Germline V gene data show CDR1 as SGHVS and CDR2 as FQNEAQ. The CDR3 totals 15 residues. CDR3 nucleotides: TGTGCCAGCAGCTTAGCGAGGGTCGGAGGAAACACCATATATTTT. It is translated as CASSLARVGGNTIYF.

This chain uses TRBV9 with TRBJ2-2; 7 bases are a match to TRBD1. Losses at the gene ends were 1 base for V and 5 bases for J; bases not matched to a gene: 8. This CDR3 is built from 16 residues. Germline V gene sequence: CDR1 SGDLS, CDR2 YYNGEE. The CDR3 bases are TGTGCCAGCAGCGTATTCCCATCGACAGGGACCGGGGAGCTGTTTTTT. It is translated as CASSVFPSTGTGELFF. Using reference TRBV9 and TRBJ2-2 for the parts outside the CDR3, the full variable domain is DSGVTQTPKHLITATGQRVTLRCSPRSGDLSVYWYQQSLDQGLQFLIQYYNGEERAKGNILERFSAQQFPDLHSELNLSSLELGDSALYFCASSVFPSTGTGELFFGEGSRLTVL.

V usage is TRBV6-5 and J usage is TRBJ1-2; D is possibly TRBD1 (5 bases). CDR1 is MNHEY, CDR2 SVGAGI, per germline. This CDR3 is built from 14 residues. The ends were cut back, 5 bases at V and 2 bases at J, with 12 bases in the middle. CDR3 amino acids: CASSTRTRNYGYTF. The DNA of the CDR3 is TGTGCCAGCAGTACCCGGACAAGAAACTATGGCTACACCTTC.

The chain recombines TRBV7-2 with TRBJ2-1; tentatively, D is TRBD1 or TRBD2 (5 bases each). The CDR3 consists of 14 residues. Trimming stripped 11 bases from V and 2 bases from J, with 16 bases between. CDR1 is SGHTA and CDR2 is FQGNSA in the germline V gene. CDR3 region: CAGARDAAYNEQFF. CDR3 coding DNA: TGTGCCGGCGCCCGGGACGCGGCCTACAATGAGCAGTTCTTC.

The chain carries TRBV28 and TRBJ2-1; tentatively, D is TRBD2 (7 bases). V shed 3 bases and J shed 9 bases, with 18 bases lying between them. Germline CDR1 reads MDHEN; CDR2 reads SYDVKM. This CDR3 contains 15 residues. CDR3 DNA sequence: TGTGCCAGCAGTTTTCGGGCGGGGGCCCGTGTTGAGCAGTTCTTC. Protein product: CASSFRAGARVEQFF.

The chain couples TRBV28 to TRBJ2-1; a possible D gene is TRBD2 (6 bases). The germline V gene has CDR1 MDHEN and CDR2 SYDVKM. There are 18 residues in the CDR3. Trimming took 5 bases from V and 6 from J, leaving 26 bases between them. Here the CDR3 reads CASSNLGESGWGSNEQFF. DNA of the CDR3: TGTGCCAGCAGTAATTTGGGAGAGAGCGGGTGGGGCTCCAATGAGCAGTTCTTC.

The chain employs TRBV5-1 and TRBJ2-5, with 7 bases matching TRBD2. The V and J ends lost 4 bases and 1 base, in that order; junction bases with no gene match: 10. Per germline, CDR1 SGHRS and CDR2 YFSETQ. CDR3 length equals 16 residues. This CDR3 is CASSRGRANGQETQYF. CDR3 DNA sequence: TGCGCCAGCAGCCGGGGGAGGGCCAATGGCCAAGAGACCCAGTACTTC.

DNA for the CDR3: TGTGCCAGCAGTTACTCAGCTGGCTACGCGGACGAGCAGTACTTC. It encodes CASSYSAGYADEQYF. This chain joins TRBV6-5 and TRBJ2-7; D remains unclear. Between the trimmed V and J ends, which lost 0 bases and 5 bases, there was a span of 14 bases. Germline V gene lookup returns CDR1 MNHEY and CDR2 SVGAGI. The CDR3 spans 15 residues.

This chain links TRBV4-3 with TRBJ2-6; no clear D gene. The CDR3 loop spans 16 amino acids. V was cut by 1 base and J by 0 bases, with 7 bases left in between. Germline values: CDR1 LGHNA, CDR2 YSLEER. The CDR3 region is CASSQAPLSGANVLTF. In nucleotides, the CDR3 is TGCGCCAGCAGCCAAGCTCCCCTCTCTGGGGCCAACGTCCTGACTTTC.

The rearrangement uses TRBV19 and TRBJ2-2; 9 bases line up with TRBD1. The germline V gene encodes CDR1 LNHDA and CDR2 SQIVND (reference sequence). The CDR3 has 15 residues. Unmatched junction bases numbered 4, after V lost 6 bases and J lost 2 bases. The CDR3 here is CASSPTGGNTGELFF. The CDR3 DNA follows: TGTGCCAGTAGCCCAACAGGGGGCAACACCGGGGAGCTGTTTTTT.

The chain recombines TRBV3-1 (or the pseudogene TRBV3-2) with TRBJ1-4; 7 nucleotides align to TRBD1. Germline V gives CDR1 LGHDT, CDR2 YNNKEL (reference sequence). J lost 8 bases, V lost 3 bases, and 6 bases had no gene match. The length of the CDR3 is 14 residues. CDR3 coding DNA: TGTGCCAGCAGCCATAGACAGGGAGGGGAAAAACTGTTTTTT. Protein product: CASSHRQGGEKLFF.

CDR3 coding DNA: TGTGCCTGGAGAGATCCGGGACGCGCCTACGAGCAGTACTTC. It is translated as CAWRDPGRAYEQYF. The V and J genes are TRBV30 and TRBJ2-7; D tentatively reads TRBD1 or TRBD2 (5 bases each). The V gene lost 3 bases and the J gene lost 2 bases, with 14 bases spanning the gap. Per germline, CDR1 GTSNPN and CDR2 SVGIG (reference sequence). CDR3 size: 14 residues.